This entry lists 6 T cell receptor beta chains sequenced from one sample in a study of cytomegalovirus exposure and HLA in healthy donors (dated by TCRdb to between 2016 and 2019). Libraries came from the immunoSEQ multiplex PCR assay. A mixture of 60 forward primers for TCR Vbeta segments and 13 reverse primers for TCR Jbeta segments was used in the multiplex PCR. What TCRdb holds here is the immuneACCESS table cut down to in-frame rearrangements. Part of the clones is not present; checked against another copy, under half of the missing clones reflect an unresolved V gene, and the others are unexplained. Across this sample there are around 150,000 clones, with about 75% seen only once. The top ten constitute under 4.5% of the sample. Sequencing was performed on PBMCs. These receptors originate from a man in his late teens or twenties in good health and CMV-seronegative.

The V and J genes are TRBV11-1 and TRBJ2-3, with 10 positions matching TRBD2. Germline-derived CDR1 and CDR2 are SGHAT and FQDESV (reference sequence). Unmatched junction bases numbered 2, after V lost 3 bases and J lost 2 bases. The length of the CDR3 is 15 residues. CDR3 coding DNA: TGTGCCAGCAGCTTTCTAGCGGGGGCCACAGATACGCAGTATTTT. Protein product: CASSFLAGATDTQYF.

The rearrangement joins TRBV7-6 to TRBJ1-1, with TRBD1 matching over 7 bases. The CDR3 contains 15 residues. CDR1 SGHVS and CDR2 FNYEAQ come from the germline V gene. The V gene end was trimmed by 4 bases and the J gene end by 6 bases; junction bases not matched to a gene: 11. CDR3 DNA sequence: TGTGCCAGCAGCTCTCTCCTGACAGGGCGGGCTGAAGCTTTCTTT. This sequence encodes CASSSLLTGRAEAFF.

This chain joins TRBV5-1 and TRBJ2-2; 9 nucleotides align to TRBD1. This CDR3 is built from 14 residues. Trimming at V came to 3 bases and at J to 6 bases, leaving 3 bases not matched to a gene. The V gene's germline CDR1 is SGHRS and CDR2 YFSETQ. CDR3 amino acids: CASSWGQGPGELFF. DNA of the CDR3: TGCGCCAGCAGCTGGGGACAGGGACCCGGGGAGCTGTTTTTT.

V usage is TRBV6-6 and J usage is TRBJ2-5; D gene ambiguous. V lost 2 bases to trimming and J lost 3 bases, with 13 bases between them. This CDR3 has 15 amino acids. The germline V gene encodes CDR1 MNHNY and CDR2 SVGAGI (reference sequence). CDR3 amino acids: CASSYGSNQEETQYF. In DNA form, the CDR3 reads TGTGCCAGCAGTTACGGGTCTAACCAGGAAGAGACCCAGTACTTC.

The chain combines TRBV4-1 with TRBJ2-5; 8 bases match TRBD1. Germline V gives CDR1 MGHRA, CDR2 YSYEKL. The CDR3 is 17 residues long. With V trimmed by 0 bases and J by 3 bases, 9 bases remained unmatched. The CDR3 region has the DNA TGCGCCAGCAGCCAAGAGGAAGGGGACAGGAAAAAAGAGACCCAGTACTTC. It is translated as CASSQEEGDRKKETQYF.

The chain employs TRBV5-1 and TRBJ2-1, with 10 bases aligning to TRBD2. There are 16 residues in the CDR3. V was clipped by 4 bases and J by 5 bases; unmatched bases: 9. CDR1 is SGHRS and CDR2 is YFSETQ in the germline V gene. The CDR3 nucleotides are TGCGCCAGCAGCCCAACTGGACTAGCGGTAAACAATGAGCAGTTCTTC. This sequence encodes CASSPTGLAVNNEQFF.